The T cell receptor beta chain described here comes from a study of T cell repertoires in cytomegalovirus infection. This clonotype was observed a handful of times. Antigen unknown. This CDR3 has 15 residues. CDR1 SGDLS and CDR2 YYNGEE come from the germline V gene. J lost 5 bases, V lost 0 bases, and 5 bases had no gene match. TCRdb re-derived calls from the reads in MiXCR, one entry per CDR3 protein. The table lists approximately 990,000 distinct CDR3 sequences, roughly 30% of them singletons. This TCR came from a human donor in good health (CMV status not recorded). Some clones in this sample may be carry-over from other donors' samples. The sequenced sample was cultured CD8+ T cells from PBMCs, obtained from culture after CMV antigen stimulation. The rearrangement joins TRBV9 to TRBJ2-1; 7 bases agree with TRBD1. The chain's CDR3 is CASSVGGGQNNEQFF. Written as DNA, the CDR3 is TGTGCCAGCAGCGTAGGAGGGGGACAGAACAATGAGCAGTTCTTC.